A selection of T cell receptor beta chains follows, all from one sample in a study of T cell responses to AZD1222 COVID-19 vaccine. TCRdb's copy holds only in-frame clones and misses some; the assay was immunoSEQ multiplex PCR. The sample carries 70,000 to 95,000 clones, about nine tenths recorded once. This material consisted of peripheral blood, taken on day 0 of AZD1222 vaccination. These receptors all come from an adult in good health. CDR3s include the opening cysteine and the closing phenylalanine or tryptophan. The D gene is left open where the match is weak. Where a row states a size, it is once, few, many or the class of an expanded clone; other rows omit it.

>NA|16|TRBV4-1|NA|TRBJ2-1
TGCGCCAGCAGCCAAGATCCAGCGAGCGGAGGTAATGAGCAGTTCTTC
CASSQDPASGGNEQFF
>NA|17|TRBV3-1/TRBV3-2|NA|TRBJ1-1
TGTGCCAGCAGCCCTGACGCTTATACTGGCGTGAACACTGAAGCTTTCTTT
CASSPDAYTGVNTEAFF
>NA|16|TRBV7-2|NA|TRBJ2-7
TGTGCCAGCAGCTTAGCTCTGGGACACAAGACCTACGAGCAGTACTTC
CASSLALGHKTYEQYF
>NA|15|TRBV6-1|NA|TRBJ1-1
TGTGCCAGCAGTGAAGCTCCTCGGGGTGAGACTGAAGCTTTCTTT
CASSEAPRGETEAFF
>NA|14|TRBV9|NA|TRBJ1-1
TGTGCCAGCAGCGTTTCCTCAGCGAACACTGAAGCTTTCTTT
CASSVSSANTEAFF
>NA|17|TRBV30|NA|TRBJ2-5
TGTGCCTGGAGTGCACGTCGGGACACTATGAGGGGGGAGACCCAGTACTTC
CAWSARRDTMRGETQYF
>NA|15|TRBV11-3|TRBD1|TRBJ1-4
TGTGCCAGCAGCAAGAACAGGGGGGGTAATGAAAAACTGTTTTTT
CASSKNRGGNEKLFF
>NA|14|TRBV24-1|TRBD2|TRBJ2-1
TGTGCCACCAGTGATCTAAGCGGGAATTCGAGGCAGTTCTTC
CATSDLSGNSRQFF
>NA|15|TRBV18|NA|TRBJ1-6
TGTGCCAGCTCACTAGGAGTTGGAGGGGAATCACCCCTCCACTTT
CASSLGVGGESPLHF
>once|18|TRBV27|NA|TRBJ1-1
TGTGCCAGCATCTTCAAAGGTGTGGGGACCCAGGCGAACACTGAAGCTTTCTTT
CASIFKGVGTQANTEAFF
>NA|17|TRBV18|TRBD1|TRBJ2-5
TGTGCCAGCTCATCAAGGCAGGGGGCTCTTAGCGTAGAGACCCAGTACTTC
CASSSRQGALSVETQYF
>NA|13|TRBV25-1|TRBD1|TRBJ1-2
TGTGCCAGCAGTACAGGGGGAAGCTATGGCTACACCTTC
CASSTGGSYGYTF
>NA|15|TRBV11-3|TRBD1|TRBJ1-2
TGTGCCAGCAGCCCTGCCGGGACAGGGGGCTATGGCTACACCTTC
CASSPAGTGGYGYTF
>few|13|TRBV6-1|NA|TRBJ2-3
TGTGCCAGCAGTGAAGAGGGCACAGATACGCAGTATTTT
CASSEEGTDTQYF
>NA|18|TRBV5-1|TRBD1|TRBJ2-7
TGCGCCAGCAGCTCACTATTGACAGGGAGCCCCACTACCTACGAGCAGTACTTC
CASSSLLTGSPTTYEQYF
>NA|13|TRBV6-5|NA|TRBJ1-2
TGTGCCAGCAGTTCGGGGCAGGTCTATGGCTACACCTTC
CASSSGQVYGYTF
>NA|15|TRBV4-1|TRBD2|TRBJ2-7
TGCGCCAGCAGCCTCCCGGGACTAGCGAACTACGAGCAGTACTTC
CASSLPGLANYEQYF
>NA|14|TRBV5-1|NA|TRBJ2-7
TGCGCCAGCAGCTTGGGTTATGGGTCCCACGAGCAGTACTTC
CASSLGYGSHEQYF
>NA|13|TRBV5-5|NA|TRBJ2-7
TGTGCCAGCAGCTCCGGACACTCATACGAGCAGTACTTC
CASSSGHSYEQYF
>NA|14|TRBV10-3|NA|TRBJ2-5
TGTGCCATCAGTGAATCTCAGGGAGAGGAGACCCAGTACTTC
CAISESQGEETQYF
>NA|15|TRBV7-9|TRBD1|TRBJ2-5
TGTGCCAGCAGCATAGGACAGGGGGCGCGAAAGACCCAGTACTTC
CASSIGQGARKTQYF
>NA|14|TRBV2|NA|TRBJ2-2
TGTGCCAGCAGTGAAGGCAGGTACACCGGGGAGCTGTTTTTT
CASSEGRYTGELFF
>NA|16|TRBV5-1|NA|TRBJ1-1
TGCGCCAGCAGCCAATGGGGTCAGGGTTTGAACACTGAAGCTTTCTTT
CASSQWGQGLNTEAFF
>few|15|TRBV5-1|NA|TRBJ1-4
TGCGCCAGCAGCTTGGCGCAGGGTGGGTTTGAAAAACTGTTTTTT
CASSLAQGGFEKLFF
>NA|15|TRBV25-1|TRBD2|TRBJ2-7
TGTGCCAGCAGTCGACTAGCAGGGAGCTCCTACGAGCAGTACTTC
CASSRLAGSSYEQYF
>few|13|TRBV5-1|NA|TRBJ1-1
TGCGCCAGCAGCTCCACAGGGCGCACTGAAGCTTTCTTT
CASSSTGRTEAFF
>few|15|TRBV4-1|TRBD1|TRBJ1-2
TGCGCCAGCAGCCAAGGACAGGGTCTCTCCTATGGCTACACCTTC
CASSQGQGLSYGYTF
>NA|13|TRBV5-5|TRBD2|TRBJ2-1
TGTGCCAGCAGCTTCCGGGGGGGCGATGAGCAGTTCTTC
CASSFRGGDEQFF
>NA|11|TRBV7-2|NA|TRBJ1-6
TGTGCCAGCAGCTTAGGTTCACCCCTCCACTTT
CASSLGSPLHF
>NA|15|TRBV7-7|TRBD2|TRBJ2-1
TGTGCCAGCAGCTTAGGTTTCGCGGGAGACAATGAGCAGTTCTTC
CASSLGFAGDNEQFF
>NA|15|TRBV7-8|TRBD1|TRBJ2-3
TGTGCCAGCAGCCTATTGACAGGGGGCGGGGATACGCAGTATTTT
CASSLLTGGGDTQYF
>NA|16|TRBV5-1|TRBD1|TRBJ1-2
TGCGCCAGCAGCCTAACGACCACAGGGGACTACTATGGCTACACCTTC
CASSLTTTGDYYGYTF
>NA|14|TRBV19|NA|TRBJ1-5
TGTGCCAGTATACTCGGCGGGGCGAATCAGCCCCAGCATTTT
CASILGGANQPQHF
>NA|16|TRBV19|NA|TRBJ1-3
TGTGCCAGTAGTGATCCCGGGCCCCGCTCTGGAAACACCATATATTTT
CASSDPGPRSGNTIYF
>NA|15|TRBV7-8|TRBD1|TRBJ1-1
TGTGCCAGCAGCTTAAGGGACAGCTTGAACACTGAAGCTTTCTTT
CASSLRDSLNTEAFF
>NA|14|TRBV6-2/TRBV6-3|TRBD2|TRBJ2-7
TGTGCCAGCAGTCCCACCGGGACTAAGGCCGAGCAGTACTTC
CASSPTGTKAEQYF